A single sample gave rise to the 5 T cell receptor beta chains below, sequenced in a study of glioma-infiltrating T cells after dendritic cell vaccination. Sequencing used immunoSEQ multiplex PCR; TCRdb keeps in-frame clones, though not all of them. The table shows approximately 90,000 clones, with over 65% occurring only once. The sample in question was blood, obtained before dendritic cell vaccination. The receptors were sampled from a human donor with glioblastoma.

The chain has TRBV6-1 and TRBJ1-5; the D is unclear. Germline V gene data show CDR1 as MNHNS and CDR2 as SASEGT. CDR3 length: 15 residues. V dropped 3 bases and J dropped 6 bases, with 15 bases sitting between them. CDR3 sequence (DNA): TGTGCCAGCAGTGATTATAGGGAGGTAGCTCAGCCCCAGCATTTT. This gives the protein CASSDYREVAQPQHF.

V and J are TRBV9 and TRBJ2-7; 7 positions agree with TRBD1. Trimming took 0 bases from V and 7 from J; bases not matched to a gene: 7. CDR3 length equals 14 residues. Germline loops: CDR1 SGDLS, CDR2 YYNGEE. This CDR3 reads CASSVDRTGWEQYF. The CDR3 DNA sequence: TGTGCCAGCAGCGTAGACCGGACAGGCTGGGAGCAGTACTTC.

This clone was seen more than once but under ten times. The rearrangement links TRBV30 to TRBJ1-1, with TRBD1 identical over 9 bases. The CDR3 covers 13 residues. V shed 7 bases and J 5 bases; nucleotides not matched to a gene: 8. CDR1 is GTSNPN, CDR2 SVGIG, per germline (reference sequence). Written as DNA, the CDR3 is TGTGCCTTAAACAGGGGGCCGGAGACTGAAGCTTTCTTT. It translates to CALNRGPETEAFF.

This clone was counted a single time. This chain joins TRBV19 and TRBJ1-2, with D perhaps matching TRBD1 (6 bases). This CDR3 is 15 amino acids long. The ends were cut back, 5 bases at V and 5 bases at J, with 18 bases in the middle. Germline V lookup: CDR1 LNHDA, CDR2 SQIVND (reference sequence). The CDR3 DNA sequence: TGTGCCAGTAGTCCTTTCGGGGAGGGGGATTATGGCTACACCTTC. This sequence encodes CASSPFGEGDYGYTF.

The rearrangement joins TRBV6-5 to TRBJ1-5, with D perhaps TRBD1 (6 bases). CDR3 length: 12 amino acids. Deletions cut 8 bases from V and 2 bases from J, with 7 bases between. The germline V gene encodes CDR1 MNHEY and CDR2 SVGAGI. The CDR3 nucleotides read TGTGCCAGCCGACAGGGCAATCAGCCCCAGCATTTT. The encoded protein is CASRQGNQPQHF.